This record covers a single T cell receptor beta chain. Its antigen remains unidentified. No much larger clone is present one base from it, and per-base qualities are unavailable. TCRbeta CDR3 regions were sequenced with the immunoSEQ Assay. After extraction, genomic DNA underwent amplification by bias-controlled multiplex PCR, followed by high-throughput sequencing. In the paper's pipeline: To quantify the absolute abundance of every unique TCRbeta CDR3 region, sequences were collapsed and filtered. T cell fraction was estimated by normalizing TCRbeta template counts to usable DNA, with usable DNA measured through amplification of reference genes found in all nucleated cells. Repertoire TCRs were annotated as SARS-CoV-2-specific by exact matching of V gene, CDR3 amino acid sequence and J gene to a known reactive TCR set. The reference SARS-CoV-2 TCR set was obtained from MIRA and was filtered for enrichment in COVID-19-positive ImmuneCODE repertoires, whereby public or cross-reactive TCRs were removed. Based on the MIRA antigens, annotated TCRs were further analysed at the level of specific ORF or position within ORF. Breadth was defined as annotated unique rearrangements over total unique productive rearrangements; depth was the summed frequency of those rearrangements. Two-sided Wilcoxon rank-sum tests were applied when comparing TCR breadth between groups. In TCRdb, the immuneACCESS table is reduced to in-frame sequences with V and J assigned. These tables do not hold every clone; where another copy was compared, an unresolved V gene accounts for under half, and the others remain unexplained. V and J calls plus clone size are reproduced from that table; the DNA served to infer D and trimming. The sample table lists hundreds of thousands of clones, roughly 90% of them with a count of one. The ten largest make up about 1.5% of the sample.

The CDR3 spans 14 residues, from the cysteine through the phenylalanine. Only CDR3 DNA is held: 42 bases, read in frame from base 1. V has 4 bases trimmed and J has 0 bases trimmed; junction bases matching no gene number 3. Via the germline V gene (reference sequence), CDR1 is SEHNR and CDR2 FQNEAQ. This specimen's treatment or condition label, interpreted: some 19 received Ad26.COV2.S at low or high dose, single or two shots; 5 received placebo; per-sample allocation not given. Repertoires of vaccine and placebo recipients were sequenced from samples collected on day 63 after the first injection. Cohort 1b enrolled 25 adults aged 18-55 years at a single site in Boston, USA, between 29 July and 7 August 2020. Ad26.COV2.S was a replication-incompetent adenovirus type 26 vector that expressed a prefusion-stabilized SARS-CoV-2 spike protein derived from the original Wuhan strain. This specimen belongs to a study of Ad26.COV2.S vaccination and SARS-CoV-2 variants (dated by TCRdb to 2020 to 2023). Notes on the research overall: Vaccine-arm donors came from COV1001, a multicentre, randomized, double-blind, placebo-controlled phase I-IIa trial of Ad26.COV2.S in healthy adults. A total of approximately 32 samples were included in the TCR-sequenced set, comprising around 19 Ad26.COV2.S vaccine recipients, 5 placebo recipients and 8 SARS-CoV-2 convalescent individuals. Sequencing of the TCRbeta repertoire served to evaluate the specificity and breadth of SARS-CoV-2-reactive T cell receptors following Ad26.COV2.S vaccination. Investigators remained blinded to trial group allocation during experiments and outcome assessment. Ad26.COV2.S was administered intramuscularly at a dose of 5x10^10 or 1x10^11 viral particles, either as one shot or as two shots given 56 days apart. Participants in the trial were split at random into five groups of five each, receiving low-dose or high-dose Ad26.COV2.S once or twice, or else placebo on both occasions.

What the authors observed across the whole study: It was noted by the authors that total T cell responses may have been underestimated by the TCR breadth and depth analyses. Higher spike-specific TCR breadth was observed in Ad26.COV2.S recipients than in placebo recipients (P = 0.0014). The study lacked the statistical power to compare responses across vaccine doses or regimens. Substantial breadth of spike-specific CD8+ and CD4+ T cell responses was reported after vaccination. Comparable non-spike TCR breadth was observed between vaccine and placebo recipients, consistent with only spike being contained in the vaccine.

This receptor was identified in a person aged 18 to 59 who received the Ad26.COV2.S COVID-19 vaccine or a placebo. The receptor chain draws on TRBV7-9 and TRBJ2-7; 7 central bases correspond to TRBD2. The source material was peripheral blood, sampled in a trial of Ad26.COV2.S vaccine versus placebo. For the CDR3, the sequence is CASSSPGGSYEQYF. Here is the DNA: TGTGCCAGCAGCTCTCCGGGAGGCTCCTACGAGCAGTACTTC.